This passage covers 5 T cell receptor beta chains from one sample sequenced in a study of cytomegalovirus exposure and HLA in healthy donors. PCR was performed using 60 Vbeta and 13 Jbeta primers. TCRdb's table, derived via immunoSEQ multiplex PCR, lists solely in-frame clones and lacks some. The sample has 90,000 to 110,000 clones; over 60% are singletons. Sequencing was carried out using PBMCs. Every receptor here comes from a man aged 40-49 years in good health and CMV-seropositive.

V gene TRBV7-2 combines with J gene TRBJ2-7, with 8 positions matching TRBD1. Germline trimming cut 5 bases from V and 4 bases from J; bases unmatched to any gene: 10. CDR1 and CDR2 from the germline V gene are SGHTA and FQGNSA. The CDR3 runs to 15 residues. This CDR3 reads CASSAGQGARYEQYF. CDR3 DNA: TGTGCCAGCAGCGCCGGCCAGGGGGCGCGGTACGAGCAGTACTTC.

The rearrangement links TRBV11-2 to TRBJ1-5; 7 bases are a match to TRBD1. This CDR3 has 15 amino acids. Trimming took 4 bases from V and 0 from J; bases not matched to a gene: 3. Germline V CDR1 and CDR2: SGHAT, FQNNGV. The DNA for the CDR3 is TGTGCCAGCAGCTCAACAGGGGCTAGCAATCAGCCCCAGCATTTT. Amino acid sequence: CASSSTGASNQPQHF.

Comment on this clone: Germline is not matched at one junction end, which may reflect a read error. V is TRBV18 and J is TRBJ2-4; D is possibly TRBD1 (5 bases). Germline V CDR1 and CDR2: KGHSH, LQKENI. This CDR3 is built from 14 residues. The CDR3 DNA follows: TGTGCCAGCTCACCGGTAGGGGCCAAAAACAGTCAGTACTTC. Protein: CASSPVGAKNSQYF. Combining the CDR3 with reference TRBV18 and TRBJ2-4 gives the whole variable domain NAGVMQNPRHLVRRRGQEARLRCSPMKGHSHVYWYRQLPEEGLKFMVYLQKENIIDESGMPKERFSAEFPKEGPSILRIQQVVRGDSAAYFCASSPVGAKNSQYFGAGTRLSVL.

This clone came up a few times. V usage is TRBV5-4 and J usage is TRBJ2-7; 8 nucleotides line up with TRBD2. V dropped 3 bases and J dropped 3; count of bases not matched to a gene: 8. This CDR3 is built from 15 residues. In germline, CDR1 is SGHNT, CDR2 YYREEE (reference sequence). CDR3 loop: CASSSRTSKGYEQYF. In nucleotides, the CDR3 is TGTGCCAGCAGCTCACGGACTAGCAAAGGCTACGAGCAGTACTTC.

This clone has a handful of counts. The chain recombines TRBV30 with TRBJ2-1; TRBD2 matches at 10 bases. The CDR3 loop spans 14 amino acids. The J segment lost 6 bases and the V segment lost 3 bases, leaving 5 bases of the junction unmatched. The germline V gene encodes CDR1 GTSNPN and CDR2 SVGIG (reference sequence). The CDR3 sequence is CAWRGPSGSNEQFF. CDR3 nucleotide sequence: TGTGCCTGGAGGGGCCCTAGCGGGAGCAATGAGCAGTTCTTC.